Below, 29 T cell receptor beta chains from the same sample are listed, as sequenced in a study of shared clonotypes between healthy human individuals (dated by TCRdb to 2018 to 2020). Libraries were built with the immunoSEQ multiplex PCR assay. The immuneACCESS repertoire file appears here via TCRdb, limited to in-frame rearrangements. These files lack a portion of the clones; in checked studies, under half of the deficit traces to unresolved V genes, and the cause of the others is not known. This sample is represented by approximately 1.5 million clones; 95% to 99% of them were singletons. The ten largest clonotypes hold approximately 0.45% of the sample. The specimen sequenced was naive CD4+ T cells sorted from blood. The intended sense of this specimen's cell subset or site label: CD45RA+ positively selected. These receptors were obtained from a man aged 30 to 45 in good health.

This chain links TRBV6-5 with TRBJ1-4; possibly TRBD1 for D (5 bases). Trimming took off 7 bases at V and 5 bases at J, with 14 bases between the two ends. CDR3 length: 14 amino acids. Germline values: CDR1 MNHEY, CDR2 SVGAGI. Written as DNA, the CDR3 is TGTGCCAGCACCACAGGCCAGAGGAATGAAAAACTGTTTTTT. Protein product: CASTTGQRNEKLFF.

The J gene is TRBJ2-3, the V gene TRBV5-5; D not certain. Trimming shortened V by 0 bases and J by 1 base, and 3 bases separated the two germline ends. The germline V gene has CDR1 SGHKS and CDR2 YYEKEE (reference sequence). The CDR3 spans 13 residues. The CDR3 region has the DNA TGTGCCAGCAGCTTGGATGGCACAGATACGCAGTATTTT. Translating gives CASSLDGTDTQYF.

As concerns this clone: The sample holds other DNA sequences that translate to the same CDR3. J is TRBJ1-2 and V is TRBV5-1; possibly TRBD1 for D (5 bases). Germline V gene data show CDR1 as SGHRS and CDR2 as YFSETQ. The CDR3 spans 13 residues. The V end was cut by 3 bases, the J end by 2 bases, with 8 bases between. DNA of the CDR3: TGCGCCAGCAGCTCCGGACAAAACTATGGCTACACCTTC. Encoded protein: CASSSGQNYGYTF.

This clone was observed once. The chain joins TRBV7-9 to TRBJ2-3; 7 bases are shared with TRBD2. Germline V gene sequence: CDR1 SEHNR, CDR2 FQNEAQ (reference sequence). The V and J ends lost 4 bases and 0 bases, in that order; junction bases with no gene match: 4. The CDR3 covers 15 residues. CDR3 protein: CASSSSGASTDTQYF. The CDR3 nucleotides are TGTGCCAGCAGCTCGAGCGGGGCTAGCACAGATACGCAGTATTTT.

The V call is TRBV7-2, the J call TRBJ2-5, with D uncertain. This CDR3 has 13 residues. V dropped 3 bases and J dropped 5 bases, with 10 bases sitting between them. From germline, CDR1 is SGHTA and CDR2 FQGNSA. As DNA, the CDR3 is TGTGCCAGCAGCTTCGAAACGAGGGAGACCCAGTACTTC. Translating it yields CASSFETRETQYF.

This clone has only one observation. Other DNA sequences of this sample code for an identical CDR3. This sequence joins TRBV5-1 and TRBJ2-7, with TRBD1 as a possible D gene (6 bases). The V gene lost 2 bases and the J gene lost 2 bases, with 8 bases spanning the gap. Germline V gene data show CDR1 as SGHRS and CDR2 as YFSETQ. The CDR3 is made up of 13 amino acids. The CDR3 sequence is CASSFRGPYEQYF. CDR3 DNA sequence: TGCGCCAGCAGCTTCAGGGGCCCCTACGAGCAGTACTTC.

V gene TRBV9 combines with J gene TRBJ1-2, with a tentative D call TRBD1 (6 bases). V lost 4 bases and J lost 0, with 13 bases in between. Germline V gene lookup returns CDR1 SGDLS and CDR2 YYNGEE. The CDR3 has 15 residues. The CDR3, as DNA: TGTGCCAGCAGCTTTGGGACAACTACTAACTATGGCTACACCTTC. This gives the protein CASSFGTTTNYGYTF.

This clone occurred once. The gene calls are TRBV19 and TRBJ1-5; D ambiguous. Germline V lookup: CDR1 LNHDA, CDR2 SQIVND (reference sequence). V was cut by 4 bases and J by 0 bases, with 22 bases left in between. The CDR3 has 19 residues. Written as DNA, the CDR3 is TGTGCCAGTAGTACAACAGCGCTCCGACGAGAACTTAGCAATCAGCCCCAGCATTTT. Translation: CASSTTALRRELSNQPQHF.

Only one count was recorded for this clone. This chain connects TRBV6-6 to TRBJ1-5; D may be TRBD1 (6 bases). V lost 3 bases to trimming and J lost 3 bases, with 12 bases between them. The CDR3 runs to 15 residues. In germline, CDR1 is MNHNY, CDR2 SVGAGI (reference sequence). The CDR3 bases are TGTGCCAGCAGTTATGGTATGGGGGCCAATCAGCCCCAGCATTTT. This gives the protein CASSYGMGANQPQHF.

A single count supports this clone. V and J are TRBV5-4 and TRBJ2-1; maybe TRBD2 (6 bases). CDR1 and CDR2 (germline): SGHNT, YYREEE (reference sequence). With 3 bases removed from V and 6 bases from J, the gap between germline ends came to 13 bases. The CDR3 has 14 residues. As DNA, the CDR3 is TGTGCCAGCAGCTCTAGGAGGGAGTCCAATGAGCAGTTCTTC. Protein: CASSSRRESNEQFF.

V is TRBV9 and J is TRBJ2-5; possible D gene TRBD1, 6 bases. This CDR3 region has 16 residues. The V gene lost 4 bases and the J gene lost 2 bases, with 18 bases spanning the gap. Per germline, CDR1 SGDLS and CDR2 YYNGEE. The CDR3 protein is CASSPLGQIFQETQYF. The DNA for the CDR3 is TGTGCCAGCAGCCCCCTCGGACAGATCTTTCAAGAGACCCAGTACTTC.

The V and J genes are TRBV5-1 and TRBJ2-5; D not resolved. Germline V gives CDR1 SGHRS, CDR2 YFSETQ. V dropped 4 bases and J dropped 1 base, with 8 bases sitting between them. This CDR3 contains 13 residues. CDR3: CASSAGSQETQYF. The CDR3, as DNA: TGCGCCAGCAGCGCCGGGTCCCAAGAGACCCAGTACTTC.

The chain employs TRBV29-1 and TRBJ2-3; 7 nucleotides line up with TRBD2. V was clipped by 7 bases and J by 1 base; unmatched bases: 11. The CDR3 runs to 15 residues. CDR1 is SQVTM, CDR2 ANQGSEA, per germline. The CDR3 nucleotides read TGCAGCGCCACGGGCGGGAGATGGGGCACAGATACGCAGTATTTT. The encoded protein is CSATGGRWGTDTQYF.

The J gene is TRBJ2-3, the V gene TRBV30; 10 bases align to TRBD2. CDR1 is GTSNPN, CDR2 SVGIG, per germline (reference sequence). The CDR3 runs to 17 residues. Germline trimming cut 2 bases from V and 0 bases from J; bases unmatched to any gene: 8. The CDR3 DNA is TGTGCCTGGAGTCCAACTAGGACTAGCGGTAGCACAGATACGCAGTATTTT. It encodes CAWSPTRTSGSTDTQYF.

V is TRBV7-6 and J is TRBJ2-1; 10 nucleotides match TRBD1. The CDR3 has 15 residues. Germline V gene sequence: CDR1 SGHVS, CDR2 FNYEAQ. The trim removed 2 bases at V and 6 bases at J, leaving 4 bases unmatched. CDR3 protein: CASSLWTGGPNEQFF. In DNA form, the CDR3 reads TGTGCCAGCAGCTTATGGACAGGGGGGCCCAATGAGCAGTTCTTC.

The V call is TRBV11-3, the J call TRBJ2-2; TRBD2 might be the D (5 bases). The CDR3 is 14 residues long. Germline CDR1 SGHNT, CDR2 YENEEA. Trimming removed 9 bases from V and 5 bases from J, with 16 bases in between. In DNA, the CDR3 is TGTGCCAGTGGCGTGGGAGTCGGTACCGGGGAGCTGTTTTTT. This gives the protein CASGVGVGTGELFF.

This chain connects TRBV6-6 to TRBJ2-3; 8 nucleotides agree with TRBD2. Germline values: CDR1 MNHNY, CDR2 SVGAGI (reference sequence). V gave up 5 bases and J gave up 5 bases; unmatched junction bases: 6. The CDR3 consists of 14 residues. The CDR3 sequence: CASSISGKGDTQYF. In DNA form, the CDR3 reads TGTGCCAGCAGTATTAGCGGGAAAGGAGATACGCAGTATTTT.

This chain links TRBV9 with TRBJ1-2; D gene ambiguous. With 2 bases removed from V and 0 bases from J, the gap between germline ends came to 11 bases. CDR1 SGDLS and CDR2 YYNGEE come from the germline V gene. The CDR3 has 15 amino acids. CDR3 in amino acids: CASSVRSRTNYGYTF. The CDR3 DNA is TGTGCCAGCAGCGTCAGGTCTAGGACTAACTATGGCTACACCTTC.

The V gene is TRBV2, the J gene TRBJ1-1; 7 bases match TRBD1. The CDR3 consists of 13 residues. J was trimmed by 3 bases and V by 5 bases; bases with no gene match: 3. Germline CDR1 and CDR2: SNHLY and FYNNEI. CDR3 bases: TGTGCCAGCAGTCGACAGGGTTACACTGAAGCTTTCTTT. It specifies CASSRQGYTEAFF.

This chain joins TRBV6-1 and TRBJ1-4; 9 nucleotides agree with TRBD1. V lost 7 bases to trimming and J lost 8 bases; unmatched junction nucleotides: 8. The CDR3 consists of 14 residues. Germline CDR1 and CDR2: MNHNS and SASEGT. The CDR3 reads CASKVRTGEEKLFF. CDR3 coding DNA: TGTGCCAGCAAGGTACGGACAGGGGAGGAAAAACTGTTTTTT.

The chain carries TRBV7-9 and TRBJ2-5; D gene uncertain. This CDR3 comprises 13 residues. The V end was cut by 3 bases, the J end by 5 bases, with 10 bases between. CDR1 and CDR2 (germline): SEHNR, FQNEAQ (reference sequence). The CDR3 DNA follows: TGTGCCAGCAGCTTGTGGGGTAGGGAGACCCAGTACTTC. Its protein product is CASSLWGRETQYF.

The CDR3 loop is CASSAGDGGKETQYF. In DNA form, the CDR3 reads TGTGCCAGCAGCGCCGGGGATGGCGGGAAAGAGACCCAGTACTTC. The V and J genes are TRBV7-9 and TRBJ2-5; D is possibly TRBD2 (6 bases). Germline V gene lookup returns CDR1 SEHNR and CDR2 FQNEAQ (reference sequence). Trimming shortened V by 5 bases and J by 3 bases, and 16 bases separated the two germline ends. The CDR3 totals 15 residues.

J is TRBJ2-3 and V is TRBV27; tentatively, D is TRBD1 (5 bases). The CDR3 contains 15 residues. With 6 bases removed from V and 1 base from J, the gap between germline ends came to 14 bases. The germline V gene has CDR1 MNHEY and CDR2 SMNVEV (reference sequence). CDR3 protein: CASRILGLRTDTQYF. CDR3 bases: TGTGCCAGCAGAATTTTGGGGCTCCGCACAGATACGCAGTATTTT.

As concerns this clone: Distinct nucleotide sequences in the sample also encode this CDR3. The chain is built from TRBV5-6 and TRBJ2-7; D is unclear. Germline CDR1 is SGHDT and CDR2 is YYEEEE. The CDR3 runs 11 residues. The V end lost 5 bases, the J end lost 2 bases, and 5 bases lay between the germline ends. CDR3: CASSFAYEQYF. CDR3 DNA sequence: TGTGCCAGCAGTTTCGCCTACGAGCAGTACTTC. The variable domain in full, with the rest retrieved from reference TRBV5-6 and TRBJ2-7, is DAGVTQSPTHLIKTRGQQVTLRCSPKSGHDTVSWYQQALGQGPQFIFQYYEEEERQRGNFPDRFSGHQFPNYSSELNVNALLLGDSALYLCASSFAYEQYFGPGTRLTVT.

The rearrangement links TRBV5-4 to TRBJ2-3; 8 positions agree with TRBD1. This CDR3 is 14 amino acids long. CDR1 and CDR2 (germline): SGHNT, YYREEE (reference sequence). V trimming: 1 base; J trimming: 4 bases; junction bases outside the gene matches: 2. The CDR3 nucleotides are TGTGCCAGCAGCTTGCGGACAGGGTCAGATACGCAGTATTTT. It encodes CASSLRTGSDTQYF.

The rearrangement links TRBV4-3 to TRBJ2-7; D gene unclear. CDR1 and CDR2 (germline): LGHNA, YSLEER. There are 15 residues in the CDR3. V was trimmed by 2 bases and J by 0 bases, leaving 11 bases between them. This CDR3 reads CASSQTIGPSYEQYF. CDR3 DNA sequence: TGCGCCAGCAGCCAAACCATAGGGCCCTCCTACGAGCAGTACTTC.

The chain couples TRBV5-4 to TRBJ2-6; D gene uncertain. Germline loops: CDR1 SGHNT, CDR2 YYREEE (reference sequence). The CDR3 has 17 amino acids. The V end was cut by 0 bases, the J end by 0 bases, with 10 bases between. In DNA, the CDR3 is TGTGCCAGCAGCTTGGTTGGCAGGACCTCTGGGGCCAACGTCCTGACTTTC. Translating gives CASSLVGRTSGANVLTF.

The J gene is TRBJ2-7, the V gene TRBV4-3; 10 positions match TRBD1. This CDR3 comprises 19 residues. Germline V gives CDR1 LGHNA, CDR2 YSLEER. J was trimmed by 0 bases and V by 0 bases; bases with no gene match: 11. The chain's CDR3 is CASSQELTPGTGASYEQYF. The CDR3 DNA reads TGCGCCAGCAGCCAAGAGCTCACCCCGGGGACAGGGGCCTCCTACGAGCAGTACTTC.

The V gene is TRBV7-2, the J gene TRBJ2-3; 8 nucleotides agree with TRBD2. The germline CDR1 and CDR2 sequences are SGHTA and FQGNSA. With V trimmed by 5 bases and J by 3 bases, 7 bases remained unmatched. The CDR3 totals 15 residues. CDR3 sequence: CASSPTQRGTDTQYF. Here the CDR3 DNA reads TGTGCCAGCAGCCCCACTCAGCGGGGGACAGATACGCAGTATTTT.